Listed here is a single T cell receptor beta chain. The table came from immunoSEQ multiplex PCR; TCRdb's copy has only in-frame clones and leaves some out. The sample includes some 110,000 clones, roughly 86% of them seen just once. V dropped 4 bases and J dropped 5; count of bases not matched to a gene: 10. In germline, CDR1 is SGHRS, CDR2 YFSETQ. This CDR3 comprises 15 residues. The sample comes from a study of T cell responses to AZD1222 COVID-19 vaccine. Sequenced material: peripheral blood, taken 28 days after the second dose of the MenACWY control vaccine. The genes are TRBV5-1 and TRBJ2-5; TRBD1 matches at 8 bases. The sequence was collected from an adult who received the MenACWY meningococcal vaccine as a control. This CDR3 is CASSPGQGRRETQYF. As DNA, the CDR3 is TGCGCCAGCAGCCCAGGACAGGGTAGGCGGGAGACCCAGTACTTC.